The source of this T cell receptor beta chain is a study of shared clonotypes between healthy human individuals. A deep-level run was used for the assay. Libraries were prepared by immunoSEQ multiplex PCR; TCRdb keeps only in-frame clonotypes and omits some of them. The repertoire holds roughly 400,000 clones, with roughly 96% as singletons. Germline CDR1 is GTSNPN and CDR2 is SVGIG (reference sequence). The ends lost 2 bases at V and 11 bases at J; junction bases unmatched: 4. The CDR3 totals 11 residues. The receptor was derived from a man younger than 45 in good health. The material sequenced was memory CD8+ T cells sorted from blood. Sample subset: CD45RO+ cells pooled with CCR7-negative TemRA cells. J is TRBJ1-1 and V is TRBV30; 8 nucleotides line up with TRBD1. Here the CDR3 DNA reads TGTGCCTGGAGTCTAACAGGGGGGGCTTTCTTT. Amino acids: CAWSLTGGAFF.